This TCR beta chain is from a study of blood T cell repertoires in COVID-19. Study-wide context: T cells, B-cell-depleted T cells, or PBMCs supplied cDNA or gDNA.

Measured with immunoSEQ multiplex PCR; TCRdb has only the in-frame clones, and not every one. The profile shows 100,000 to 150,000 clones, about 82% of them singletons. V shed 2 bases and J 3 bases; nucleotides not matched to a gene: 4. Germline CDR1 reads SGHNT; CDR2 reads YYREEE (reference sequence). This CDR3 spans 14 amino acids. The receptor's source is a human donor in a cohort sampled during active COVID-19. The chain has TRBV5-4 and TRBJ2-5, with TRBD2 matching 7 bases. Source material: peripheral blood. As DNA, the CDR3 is TGTGCCAGCAGCTTAGCGGGATTAGAAGAGACCCAGTACTTC. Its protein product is CASSLAGLEETQYF.